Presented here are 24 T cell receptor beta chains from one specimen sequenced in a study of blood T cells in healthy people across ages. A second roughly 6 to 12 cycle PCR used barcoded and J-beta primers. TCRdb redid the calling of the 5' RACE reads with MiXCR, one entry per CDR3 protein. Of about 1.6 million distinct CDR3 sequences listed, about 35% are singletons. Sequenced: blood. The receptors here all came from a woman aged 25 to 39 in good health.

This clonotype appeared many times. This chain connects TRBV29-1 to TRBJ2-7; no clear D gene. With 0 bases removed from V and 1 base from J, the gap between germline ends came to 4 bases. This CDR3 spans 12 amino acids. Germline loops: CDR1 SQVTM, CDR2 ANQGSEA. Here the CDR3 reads CSVEDGSYEQYF. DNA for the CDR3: TGCAGCGTTGAAGATGGGTCCTACGAGCAGTACTTC.

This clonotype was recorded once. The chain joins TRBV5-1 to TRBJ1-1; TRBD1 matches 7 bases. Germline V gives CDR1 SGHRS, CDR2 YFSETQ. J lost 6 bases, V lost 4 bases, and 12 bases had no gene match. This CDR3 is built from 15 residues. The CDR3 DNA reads TGCGCCAGCAGCAACAGGACAGGTTCCGGCGCTGAAGCTTTCTTT. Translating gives CASSNRTGSGAEAFF.

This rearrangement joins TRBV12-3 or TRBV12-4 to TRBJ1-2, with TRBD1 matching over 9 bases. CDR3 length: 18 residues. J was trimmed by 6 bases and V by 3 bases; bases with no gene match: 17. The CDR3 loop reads CASSLAPGTGPSGHGYTF. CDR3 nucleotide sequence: TGTGCCAGCAGTTTGGCACCCGGGACAGGGCCTTCCGGACATGGCTACACCTTC.

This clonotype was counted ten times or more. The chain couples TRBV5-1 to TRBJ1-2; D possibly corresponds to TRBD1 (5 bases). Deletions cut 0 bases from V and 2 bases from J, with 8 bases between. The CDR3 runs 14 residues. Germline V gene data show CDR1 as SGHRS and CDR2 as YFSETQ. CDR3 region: CASSLDPGNYGYTF. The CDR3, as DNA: TGCGCCAGCAGCTTGGATCCAGGGAACTATGGCTACACCTTC.

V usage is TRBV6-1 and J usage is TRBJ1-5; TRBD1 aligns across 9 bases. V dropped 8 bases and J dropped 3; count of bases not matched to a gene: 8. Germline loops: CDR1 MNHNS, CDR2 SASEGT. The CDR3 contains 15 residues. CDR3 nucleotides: TGTGCCAGCGGCCGGACAGGGGCATTCAATCAGCCCCAGCATTTT. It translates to CASGRTGAFNQPQHF.

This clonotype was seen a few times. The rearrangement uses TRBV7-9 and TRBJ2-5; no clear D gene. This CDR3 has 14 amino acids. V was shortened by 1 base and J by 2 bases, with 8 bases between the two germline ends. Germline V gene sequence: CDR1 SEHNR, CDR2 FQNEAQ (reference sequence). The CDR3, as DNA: TGTGCCAGCAGCTTAGATGGGATGCAAGAGACCCAGTACTTC. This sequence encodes CASSLDGMQETQYF. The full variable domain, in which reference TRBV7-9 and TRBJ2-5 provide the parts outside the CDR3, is DTGVSQNPRHKITKRGQNVTFRCDPISEHNRLYWYRQTLGQGPEFLTYFQNEAQLEKSRLLSDRFSAERPKGSFSTLEIQRTEQGDSAMYLCASSLDGMQETQYFGPGTRLLVL.

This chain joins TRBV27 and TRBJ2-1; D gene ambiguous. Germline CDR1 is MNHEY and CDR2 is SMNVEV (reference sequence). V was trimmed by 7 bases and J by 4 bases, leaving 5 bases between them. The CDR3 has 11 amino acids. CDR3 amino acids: CASTQYNEQFF. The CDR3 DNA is TGTGCCAGCACCCAATACAATGAGCAGTTCTTC.

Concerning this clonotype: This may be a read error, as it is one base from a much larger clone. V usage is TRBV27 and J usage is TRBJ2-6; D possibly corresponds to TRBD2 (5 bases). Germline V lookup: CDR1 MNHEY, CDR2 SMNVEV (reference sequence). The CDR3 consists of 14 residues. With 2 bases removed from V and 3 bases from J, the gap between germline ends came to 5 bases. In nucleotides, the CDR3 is TGTGCCAGCAGTTTAGACTATGGGGCCAACGTCCTGACTTTC. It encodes CASSLDYGANVLTF.

The CDR3: CAWSDENPYEQYF. CDR3 DNA: TGTGCCTGGAGTGATGAGAACCCCTACGAGCAGTACTTC. The rearrangement links TRBV30 to TRBJ2-7; D not certain. The V end was cut by 1 base, the J end by 2 bases, with 9 bases between. CDR3 length: 13 residues. Germline CDR1 and CDR2: GTSNPN and SVGIG (reference sequence).

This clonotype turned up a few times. The CDR3 DNA reads as TGTGCCAGCAGCGCTAGCGGGAGGACCTACAATGAGCAGTTCTTC. Protein product: CASSASGRTYNEQFF. The rearrangement joins TRBV7-3 to TRBJ2-1, with 11 bases lining up with TRBD2. Trimming took 5 bases from V and 2 from J; bases not matched to a gene: 2. The CDR3 totals 15 residues. Germline V gene sequence: CDR1 SGHTA, CDR2 FQGTGA. Variable domain in full (rest from reference TRBV7-3 and TRBJ2-1): GAGVSQTPSNKVTEKGKYVELRCDPISGHTALYWYRQSLGQGPEFLIYFQGTGAADDSGLPNDRFFAVRPEGSVSTLKIQRTERGDSAVYLCASSASGRTYNEQFFGPGTRLTVL.

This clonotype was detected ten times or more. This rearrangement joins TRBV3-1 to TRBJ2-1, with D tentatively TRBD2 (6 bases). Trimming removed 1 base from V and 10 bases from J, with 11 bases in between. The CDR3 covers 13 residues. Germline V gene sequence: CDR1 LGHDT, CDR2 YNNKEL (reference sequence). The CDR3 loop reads CASSQGPRGEQFF. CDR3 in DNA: TGTGCCAGCAGCCAAGGCCCCCGGGGGGAGCAGTTCTTC.

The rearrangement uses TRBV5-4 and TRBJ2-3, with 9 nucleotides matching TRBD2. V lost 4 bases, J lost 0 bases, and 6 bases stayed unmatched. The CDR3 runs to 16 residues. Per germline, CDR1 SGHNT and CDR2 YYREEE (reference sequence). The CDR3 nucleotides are TGTGCCAGCAGCACCGCTACTAGCGGGAGCACAGATACGCAGTATTTT. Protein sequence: CASSTATSGSTDTQYF. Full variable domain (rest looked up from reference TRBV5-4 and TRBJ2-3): ETGVTQSPTHLIKTRGQQVTLRCSSQSGHNTVSWYQQALGQGPQFIFQYYREEENGRGNFPPRFSGLQFPNYSSELNVNALELDDSALYLCASSTATSGSTDTQYFGPGTRLTVL.

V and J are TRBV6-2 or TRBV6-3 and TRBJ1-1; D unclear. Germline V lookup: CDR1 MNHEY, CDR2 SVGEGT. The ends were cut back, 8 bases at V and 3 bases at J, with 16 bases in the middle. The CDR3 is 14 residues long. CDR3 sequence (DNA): TGTGCCAGCGGCCTACAGAGCGCCGACACTGAAGCTTTCTTT. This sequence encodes CASGLQSADTEAFF.

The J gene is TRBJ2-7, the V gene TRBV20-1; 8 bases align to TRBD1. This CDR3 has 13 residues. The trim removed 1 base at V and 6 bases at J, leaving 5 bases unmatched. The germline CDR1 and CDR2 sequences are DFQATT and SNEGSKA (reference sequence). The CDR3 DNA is TGCAGTGCTAGAGGGGACAGGTTTATCGAGCAGTACTTC. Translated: CSARGDRFIEQYF.

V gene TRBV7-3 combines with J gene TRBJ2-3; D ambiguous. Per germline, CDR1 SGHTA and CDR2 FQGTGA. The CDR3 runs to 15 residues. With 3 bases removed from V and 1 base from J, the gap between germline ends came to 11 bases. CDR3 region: CASSFGVGRTDTQYF. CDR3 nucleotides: TGTGCCAGCAGCTTCGGAGTAGGACGCACAGATACGCAGTATTTT. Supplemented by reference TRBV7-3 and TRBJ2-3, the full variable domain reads GAGVSQTPSNKVTEKGKYVELRCDPISGHTALYWYRQSLGQGPEFLIYFQGTGAADDSGLPNDRFFAVRPEGSVSTLKIQRTERGDSAVYLCASSFGVGRTDTQYFGPGTRLTVL.

The CDR3 region has the DNA TGTGCCAGCAGCTTAGCCTCCGGGACAGACTATGGCTACACCTTC. Protein sequence: CASSLASGTDYGYTF. V gene TRBV7-9 combines with J gene TRBJ1-2, with 7 bases that match TRBD1. The germline CDR1 and CDR2 sequences are SEHNR and FQNEAQ (reference sequence). The CDR3 totals 15 residues. V shed 0 bases and J 3 bases; nucleotides not matched to a gene: 4. Together with reference TRBV7-9 and TRBJ1-2, the CDR3 gives the full variable domain: DTGVSQNPRHKITKRGQNVTFRCDPISEHNRLYWYRQTLGQGPEFLTYFQNEAQLEKSRLLSDRFSAERPKGSFSTLEIQRTEQGDSAMYLCASSLASGTDYGYTFGSGTRLTVV.

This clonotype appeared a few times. The CDR3 loop is CASTTGGRGYTF. CDR3 sequence (DNA): TGTGCCAGCACCACAGGGGGGCGCGGCTACACCTTC. This chain joins TRBV12-3 or TRBV12-4 and TRBJ1-2; 8 nucleotides align to TRBD1. The V segment lost 7 bases and the J segment 8 bases; nucleotides outside the gene matches: 6. CDR3 size: 12 residues.

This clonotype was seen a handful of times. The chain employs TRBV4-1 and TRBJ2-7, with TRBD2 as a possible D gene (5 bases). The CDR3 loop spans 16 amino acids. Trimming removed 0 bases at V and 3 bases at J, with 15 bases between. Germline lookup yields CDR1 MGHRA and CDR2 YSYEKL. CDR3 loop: CASSQDRTRSYYEQYF. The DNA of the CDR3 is TGCGCCAGCAGCCAAGATCGCACTAGGTCTTACTACGAGCAGTACTTC.

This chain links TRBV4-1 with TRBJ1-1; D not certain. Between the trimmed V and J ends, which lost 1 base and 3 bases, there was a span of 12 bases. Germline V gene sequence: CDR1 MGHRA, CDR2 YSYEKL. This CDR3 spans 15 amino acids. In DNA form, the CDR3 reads TGCGCCAGCAGCCAAGGCGACGGCGGGGACACTGAAGCTTTCTTT. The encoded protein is CASSQGDGGDTEAFF.

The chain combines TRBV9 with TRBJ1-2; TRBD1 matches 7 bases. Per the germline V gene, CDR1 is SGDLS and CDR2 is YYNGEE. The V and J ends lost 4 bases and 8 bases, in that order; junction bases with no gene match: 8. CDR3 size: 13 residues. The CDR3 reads CASSTNTGDGYTF. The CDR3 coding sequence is TGTGCCAGCAGCACAAATACAGGGGACGGCTACACCTTC.

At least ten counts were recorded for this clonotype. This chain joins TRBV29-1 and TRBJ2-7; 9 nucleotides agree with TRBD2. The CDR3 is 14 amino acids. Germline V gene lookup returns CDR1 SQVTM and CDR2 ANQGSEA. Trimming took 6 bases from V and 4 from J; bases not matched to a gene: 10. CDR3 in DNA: TGCAGCGTCACCCCTACTAGCGGGTTATACGAGCAGTACTTC. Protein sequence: CSVTPTSGLYEQYF.

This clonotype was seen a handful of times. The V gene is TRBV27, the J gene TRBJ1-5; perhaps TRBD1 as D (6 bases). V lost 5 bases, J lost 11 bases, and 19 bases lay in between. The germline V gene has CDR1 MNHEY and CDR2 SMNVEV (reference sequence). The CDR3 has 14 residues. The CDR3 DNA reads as TGTGCCAGCAGTCCGGGACACAGGCTTGGGGCCCAGCATTTT. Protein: CASSPGHRLGAQHF.

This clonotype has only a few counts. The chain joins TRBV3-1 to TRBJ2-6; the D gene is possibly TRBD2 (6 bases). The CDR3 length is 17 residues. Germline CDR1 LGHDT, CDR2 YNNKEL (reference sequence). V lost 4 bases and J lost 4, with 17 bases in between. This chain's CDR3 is CASSPLRGSLGANVLTF. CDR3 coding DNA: TGTGCCAGCAGCCCTCTACGGGGGTCTCTGGGGGCCAACGTCCTGACTTTC.

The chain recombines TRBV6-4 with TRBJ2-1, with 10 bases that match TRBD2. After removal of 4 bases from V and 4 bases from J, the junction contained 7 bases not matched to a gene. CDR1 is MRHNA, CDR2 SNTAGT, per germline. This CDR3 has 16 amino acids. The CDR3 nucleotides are TGTGCCAGCAGTGCTATAGCGGGGGGTGATTACAATGAGCAGTTCTTC. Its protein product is CASSAIAGGDYNEQFF.